This T cell receptor beta chain derives from a study of shared clonotypes between healthy human individuals. The length of the CDR3 is 17 residues. CDR1 is MDHEN, CDR2 SYDVKM, per germline. V dropped 6 bases and J dropped 0; count of bases not matched to a gene: 9. Assay used: immunoSEQ multiplex PCR; TCRdb lists only in-frame clones, some missing. Among under 650,000 clones listed, almost 97% were seen once. This chain links TRBV28 with TRBJ2-5, with 11 bases that match TRBD1. The sequenced material came from naive CD4+ T cells sorted from blood. Indicated subset: CD45RA+ positively selected. This sequence originates from a woman aged 25 to 39 in good health. The CDR3: CASRGSWDRGNQETQYF. DNA for the CDR3: TGTGCCAGCAGAGGGAGCTGGGACAGGGGGAACCAAGAGACCCAGTACTTC.